This TCR beta chain originates from a study of Ad26.COV2.S vaccination and SARS-CoV-2 variants (dated by TCRdb to about 2021). Broadly, across the study: Sequencing of the TCRbeta repertoire served to evaluate the specificity and breadth of SARS-CoV-2-reactive T cell receptors following Ad26.COV2.S vaccination. The TCR-sequenced set comprised about 32 samples: some 19 Ad26.COV2.S vaccine recipients, 5 placebo recipients and 8 SARS-CoV-2 convalescent individuals.

Concerning this clone: This clone's antigen is unknown. One junction end disagrees with the germline gene, perhaps due to a read error.

Findings and caveats that apply to the study as a whole: Vaccine and placebo recipients had similar non-spike TCR breadth, a finding consistent with the vaccine containing only spike. Substantial breadth of spike-specific CD8+ and CD4+ T cell responses was reported after vaccination. Compared with placebo recipients, Ad26.COV2.S recipients showed higher spike-specific TCR breadth (P = 0.0014). According to the authors, total T cell responses may have been underestimated by the TCR breadth and depth analyses.

Reading from cysteine to phenylalanine, the CDR3 counts 17 amino acids. The CDR3 DNA has 51 bases and is translated from base 1. CDR1 and CDR2 are read off the germline V gene as SGHAT and FQNNGV. The sample's time point label, decoded: individuals recovered from natural SARS-CoV-2 infection. TCRbeta CDR3 regions were sequenced with the immunoSEQ Assay. After extraction, genomic DNA underwent amplification by bias-controlled multiplex PCR, followed by high-throughput sequencing. Per the source publication's procedure: To quantify the absolute abundance of every unique TCRbeta CDR3 region, sequences were collapsed and filtered. T cell fraction was estimated by normalizing TCRbeta template counts to usable DNA, with usable DNA measured through amplification of reference genes found in all nucleated cells. Repertoire TCRs were annotated as SARS-CoV-2-specific by exact matching of V gene, CDR3 amino acid sequence and J gene to a known reactive TCR set. MIRA supplied the reference SARS-CoV-2 TCR set, which was filtered for enrichment in COVID-19-positive ImmuneCODE repertoires so that public or cross-reactive TCRs were removed. Based on the MIRA antigens, annotated TCRs were further analysed at the level of specific ORF or position within ORF. Breadth was defined as the number of annotated unique rearrangements divided by the total number of unique productive rearrangements, and depth was defined as the summed frequency of the annotated unique rearrangements. Two-sided Wilcoxon rank-sum tests were applied when comparing TCR breadth between groups. TCRdb took over this immuneACCESS table, retaining in-frame rearrangements with V and J assigned. Such tables are incomplete; in checked studies, under half of the missing clones stem from an unresolved V gene, and the remainder is unexplained. Clone size and V and J calls were adopted from that table, with D and trimming inferred from the DNA. The sample contains 100,000 or so clones, roughly 75% of them found a single time. The ten largest clones represent 17% of the sample.

This receptor was obtained from a human donor who had recovered from COVID-19. The sample in question was peripheral blood, obtained after recovery from COVID-19. The chain is assembled from TRBV11-2 and TRBJ1-2; TRBD1 fits 9 bases in the junction. The bases read TGTGCCAGCAGCTTAAAGGGGGGAAGGACAGGGGTCTATGGCCACACCTTC. This encodes CASSLKGGRTGVYGHTF.